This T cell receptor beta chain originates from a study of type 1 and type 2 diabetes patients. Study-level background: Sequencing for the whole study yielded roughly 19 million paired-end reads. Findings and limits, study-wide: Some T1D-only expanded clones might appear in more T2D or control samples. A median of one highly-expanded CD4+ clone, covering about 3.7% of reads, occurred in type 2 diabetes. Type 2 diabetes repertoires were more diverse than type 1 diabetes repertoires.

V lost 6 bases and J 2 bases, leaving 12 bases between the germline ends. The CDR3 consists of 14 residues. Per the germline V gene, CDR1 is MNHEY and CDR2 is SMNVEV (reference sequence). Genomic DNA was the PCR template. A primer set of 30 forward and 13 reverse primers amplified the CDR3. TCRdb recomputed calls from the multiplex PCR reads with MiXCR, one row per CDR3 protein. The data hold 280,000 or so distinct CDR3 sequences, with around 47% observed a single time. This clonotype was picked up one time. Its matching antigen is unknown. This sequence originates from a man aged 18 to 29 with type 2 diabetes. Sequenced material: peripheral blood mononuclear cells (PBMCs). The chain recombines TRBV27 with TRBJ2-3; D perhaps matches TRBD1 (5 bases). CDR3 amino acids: CASRGRLFTDTQYF. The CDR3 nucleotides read TGTGCCAGCAGGGGGCGGCTGTTCACAGATACGCAGTATTTT.